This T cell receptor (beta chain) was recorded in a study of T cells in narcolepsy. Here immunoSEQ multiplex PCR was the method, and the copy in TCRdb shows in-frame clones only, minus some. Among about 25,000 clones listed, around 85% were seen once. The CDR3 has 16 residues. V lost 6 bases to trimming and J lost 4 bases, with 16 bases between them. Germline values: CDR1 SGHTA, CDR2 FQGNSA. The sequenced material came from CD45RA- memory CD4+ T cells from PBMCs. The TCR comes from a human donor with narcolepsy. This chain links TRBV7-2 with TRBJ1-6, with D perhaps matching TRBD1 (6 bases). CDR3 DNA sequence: TGTGCCAGCAGTTTGCCCGGGGACAAATATAATTCACCCCTCCACTTT. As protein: CASSLPGDKYNSPLHF.